This TCR beta chain appears in the sequencing data of a study of CD8+ T cells in alopecia areata. Study-level points and caveats: Lesional scalp displayed greater clonality than normal scalp, most notably in alopecia totalis/universalis.

Punch biopsies of lesional scalp, plus peripheral blood, were taken from alopecia areata patients. The ends were cut back, 8 bases at V and 8 bases at J, with 11 bases in the middle. CDR3 size: 11 residues. CDR1 SNHLY and CDR2 FYNNEI come from the germline V gene. cDNA reverse transcribed from extracted RNA served as the sequencing template. Clones were sequenced by immunoSEQ multiplex PCR, and TCRdb holds only the in-frame ones, with some missing. The repertoire holds 65,000 to 95,000 clones, with 45% to 60% as singletons. As for this clone: The antigen is undetermined.

The clonotype comes from a human donor with alopecia areata. Sequencing was done on a sample of NKG2D-high CD8+ T cells sorted from blood. The V gene is TRBV2, the J gene TRBJ2-3; D is unresolved. The CDR3: CASYGYGTQYF. The CDR3 DNA sequence: TGTGCCAGCTATGGCTACGGTACGCAGTATTTT. The variable domain in full, with the rest retrieved from reference TRBV2 and TRBJ2-3, is EPEVTQTPSHQVTQMGQEVILRCVPISNHLYFYWYRQILGQKVEFLVSFYNNEISEKSEIFDDQFSVERPDGSNFTLKIRSTKLEDSAMYFCASYGYGTQYFGPGTRLTVL.